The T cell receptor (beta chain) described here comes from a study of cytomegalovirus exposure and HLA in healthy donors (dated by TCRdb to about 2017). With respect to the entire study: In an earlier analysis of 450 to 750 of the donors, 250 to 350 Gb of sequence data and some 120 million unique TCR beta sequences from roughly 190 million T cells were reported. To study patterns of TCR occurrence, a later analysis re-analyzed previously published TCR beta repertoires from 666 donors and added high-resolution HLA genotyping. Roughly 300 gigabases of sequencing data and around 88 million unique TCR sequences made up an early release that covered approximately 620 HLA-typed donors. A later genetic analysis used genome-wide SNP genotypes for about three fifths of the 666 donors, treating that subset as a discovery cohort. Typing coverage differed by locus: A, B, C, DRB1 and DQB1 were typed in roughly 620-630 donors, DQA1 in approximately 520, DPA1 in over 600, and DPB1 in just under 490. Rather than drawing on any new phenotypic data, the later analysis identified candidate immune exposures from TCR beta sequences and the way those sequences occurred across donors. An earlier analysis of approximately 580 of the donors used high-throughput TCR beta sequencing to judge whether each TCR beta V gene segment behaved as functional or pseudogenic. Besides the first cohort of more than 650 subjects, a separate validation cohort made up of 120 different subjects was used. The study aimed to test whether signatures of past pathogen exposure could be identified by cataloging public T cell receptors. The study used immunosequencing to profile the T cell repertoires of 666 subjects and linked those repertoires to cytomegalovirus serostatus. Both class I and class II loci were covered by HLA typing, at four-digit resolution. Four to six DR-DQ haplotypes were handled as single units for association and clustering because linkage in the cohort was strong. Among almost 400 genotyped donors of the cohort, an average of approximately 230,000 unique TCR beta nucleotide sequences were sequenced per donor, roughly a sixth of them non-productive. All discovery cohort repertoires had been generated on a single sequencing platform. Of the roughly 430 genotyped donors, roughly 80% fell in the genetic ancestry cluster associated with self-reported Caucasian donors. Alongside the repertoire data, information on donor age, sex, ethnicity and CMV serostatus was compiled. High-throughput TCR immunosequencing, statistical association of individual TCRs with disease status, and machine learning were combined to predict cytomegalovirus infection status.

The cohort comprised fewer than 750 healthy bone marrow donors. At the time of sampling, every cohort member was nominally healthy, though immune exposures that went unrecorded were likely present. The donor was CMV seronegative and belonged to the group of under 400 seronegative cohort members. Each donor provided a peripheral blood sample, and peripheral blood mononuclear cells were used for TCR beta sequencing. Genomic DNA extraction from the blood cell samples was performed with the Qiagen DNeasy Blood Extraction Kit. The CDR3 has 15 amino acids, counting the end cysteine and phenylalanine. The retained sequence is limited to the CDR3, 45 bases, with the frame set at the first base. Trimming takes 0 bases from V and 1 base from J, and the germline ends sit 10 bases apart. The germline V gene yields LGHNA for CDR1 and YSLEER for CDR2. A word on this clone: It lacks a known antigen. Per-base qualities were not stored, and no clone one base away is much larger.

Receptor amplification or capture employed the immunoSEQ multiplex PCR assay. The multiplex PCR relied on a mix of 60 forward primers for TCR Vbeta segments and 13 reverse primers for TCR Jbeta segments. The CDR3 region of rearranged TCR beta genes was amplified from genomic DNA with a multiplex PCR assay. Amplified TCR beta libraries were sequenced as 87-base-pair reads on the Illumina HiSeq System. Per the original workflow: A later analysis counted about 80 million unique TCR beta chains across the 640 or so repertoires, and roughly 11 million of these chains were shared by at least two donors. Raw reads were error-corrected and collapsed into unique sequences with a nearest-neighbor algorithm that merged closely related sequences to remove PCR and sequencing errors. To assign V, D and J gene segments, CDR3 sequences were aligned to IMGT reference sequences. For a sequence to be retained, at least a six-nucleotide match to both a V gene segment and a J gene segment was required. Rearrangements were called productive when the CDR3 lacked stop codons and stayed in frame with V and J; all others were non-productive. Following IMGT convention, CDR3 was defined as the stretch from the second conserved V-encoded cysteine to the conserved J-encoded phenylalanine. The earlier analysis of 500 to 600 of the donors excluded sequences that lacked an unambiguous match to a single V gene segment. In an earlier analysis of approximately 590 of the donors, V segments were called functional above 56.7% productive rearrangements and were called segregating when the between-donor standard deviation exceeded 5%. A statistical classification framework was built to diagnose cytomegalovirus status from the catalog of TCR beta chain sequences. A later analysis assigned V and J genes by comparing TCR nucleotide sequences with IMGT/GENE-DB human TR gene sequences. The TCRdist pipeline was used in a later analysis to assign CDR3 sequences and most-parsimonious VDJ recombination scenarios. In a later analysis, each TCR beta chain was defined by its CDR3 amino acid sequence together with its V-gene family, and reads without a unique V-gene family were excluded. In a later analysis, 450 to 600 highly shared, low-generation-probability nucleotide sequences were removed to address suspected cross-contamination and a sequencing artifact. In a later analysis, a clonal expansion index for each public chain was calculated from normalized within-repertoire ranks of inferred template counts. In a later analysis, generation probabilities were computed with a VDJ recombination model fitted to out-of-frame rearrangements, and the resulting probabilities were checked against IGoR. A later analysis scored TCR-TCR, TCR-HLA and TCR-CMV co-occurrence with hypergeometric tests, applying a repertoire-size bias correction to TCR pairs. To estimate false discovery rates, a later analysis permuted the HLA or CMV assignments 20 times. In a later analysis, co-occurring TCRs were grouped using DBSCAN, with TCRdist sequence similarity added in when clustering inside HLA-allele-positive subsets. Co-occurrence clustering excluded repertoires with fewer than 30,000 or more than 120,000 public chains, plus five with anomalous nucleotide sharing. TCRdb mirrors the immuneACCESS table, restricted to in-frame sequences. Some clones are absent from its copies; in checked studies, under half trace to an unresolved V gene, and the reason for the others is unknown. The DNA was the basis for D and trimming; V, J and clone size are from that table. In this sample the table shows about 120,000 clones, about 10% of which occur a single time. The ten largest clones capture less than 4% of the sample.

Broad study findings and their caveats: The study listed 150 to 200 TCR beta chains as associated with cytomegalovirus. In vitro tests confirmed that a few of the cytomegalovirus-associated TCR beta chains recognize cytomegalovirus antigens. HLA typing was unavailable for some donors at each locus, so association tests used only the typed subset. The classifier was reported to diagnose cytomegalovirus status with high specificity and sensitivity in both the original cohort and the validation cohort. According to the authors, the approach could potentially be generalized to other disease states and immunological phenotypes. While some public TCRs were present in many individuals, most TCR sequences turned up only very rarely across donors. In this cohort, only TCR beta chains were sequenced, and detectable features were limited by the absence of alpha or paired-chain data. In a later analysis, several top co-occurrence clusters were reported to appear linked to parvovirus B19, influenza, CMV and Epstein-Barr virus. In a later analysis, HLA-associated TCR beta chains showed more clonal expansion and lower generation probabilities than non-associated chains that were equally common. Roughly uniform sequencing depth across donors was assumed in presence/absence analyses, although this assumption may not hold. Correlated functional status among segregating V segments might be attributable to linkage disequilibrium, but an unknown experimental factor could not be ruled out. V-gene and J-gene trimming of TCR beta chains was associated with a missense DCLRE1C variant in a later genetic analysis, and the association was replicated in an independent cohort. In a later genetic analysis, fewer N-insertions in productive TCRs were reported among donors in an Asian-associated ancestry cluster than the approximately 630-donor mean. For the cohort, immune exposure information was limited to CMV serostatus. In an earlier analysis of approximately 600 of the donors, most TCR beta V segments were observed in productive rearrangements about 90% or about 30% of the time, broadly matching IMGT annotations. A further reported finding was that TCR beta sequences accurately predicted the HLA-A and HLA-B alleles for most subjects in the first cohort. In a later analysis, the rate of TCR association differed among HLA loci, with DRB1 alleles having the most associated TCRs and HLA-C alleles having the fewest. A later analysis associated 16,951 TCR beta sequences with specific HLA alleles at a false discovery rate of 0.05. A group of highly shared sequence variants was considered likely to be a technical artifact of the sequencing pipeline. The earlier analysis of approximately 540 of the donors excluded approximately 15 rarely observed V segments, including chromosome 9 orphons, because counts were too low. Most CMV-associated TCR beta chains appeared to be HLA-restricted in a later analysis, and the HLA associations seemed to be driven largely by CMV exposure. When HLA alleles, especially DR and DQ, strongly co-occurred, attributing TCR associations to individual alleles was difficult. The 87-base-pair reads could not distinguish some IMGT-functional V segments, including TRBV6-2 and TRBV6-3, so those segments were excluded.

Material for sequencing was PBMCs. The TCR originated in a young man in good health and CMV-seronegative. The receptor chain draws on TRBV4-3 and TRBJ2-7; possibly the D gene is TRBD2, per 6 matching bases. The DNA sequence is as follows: TGCGCCAGCAGCCAAGAATCGGCGGGGTCCTACGAGCAGTACTTC. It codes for CASSQESAGSYEQYF.